This T cell receptor (beta chain) was documented in a study of blood T cell repertoires in COVID-19. Assay used: immunoSEQ multiplex PCR; TCRdb lists only in-frame clones, some missing. The sample yields 150,000 or so clones, about 86% seen once. Comments on this clone: This sample includes further DNA sequences coding for the same CDR3.

This CDR3 has 14 amino acids. Germline-derived CDR1 and CDR2 are MNHNY and SVGAGI (reference sequence). V lost 2 bases, J lost 0 bases, and 5 bases lay in between. The sequence was collected from a woman between 55 and 75 years old with acute or convalescent COVID-19. The material sequenced was peripheral blood. The chain is built from TRBV6-6 and TRBJ1-5; D unresolved. CDR3 amino acids: CASSYAGSNQPQHF. In DNA form, the CDR3 reads TGTGCCAGCAGTTACGCAGGTAGCAATCAGCCCCAGCATTTT.